What follows is one TCR beta chain and its context. Original data processing: Nucleated cell counts were estimated from reference gene primer amplification. The repertoire was sequenced with immunoSEQ multiplex PCR; TCRdb's copy has only in-frame clones and lacks some. V and J calls and clone size are copied from that table; D and trimming were computed from the DNA. The table lists about 75,000 clones, around 80% of them singletons, with about a fifth in the top ten. This sample was included in a study of blood T cell repertoires in COVID-19. Study background: Material from acute and convalescent COVID-19 was sourced from the United States, Italy and Spain. T cells, B-cell-depleted T cells, or PBMCs provided the cDNA or gDNA that served as material.

CDR3 length equals 13 residues. CDR1 SGDLS and CDR2 YYNGEE come from the germline V gene. J gave up 5 bases and V 4 bases, and 5 bases lay outside the gene matches. Input material: peripheral blood. The origin of this receptor is a woman aged 50 to 60 with acute or convalescent COVID-19. The rearrangement joins TRBV9 to TRBJ2-5; 7 nucleotides align to TRBD2. In DNA, the CDR3 is TGTGCCAGCAGCCCCCGGGGGGTGGAGACCCAGTACTTC. Its protein product is CASSPRGVETQYF.